One sample yielded the 9 T cell receptor beta chains listed below, sequenced in a study of blood T cell repertoires in COVID-19. Repertoires were generated with immunoSEQ multiplex PCR, while TCRdb's copy carries only in-frame clones and drops some. Counted here are about 160,000 clones, roughly 80% occurring once; the ten biggest clones make up about 3%. What was sequenced was peripheral blood. The source is a man aged 65 to 79 with acute or convalescent COVID-19.

In its sample, this clone was seen a few times. The chain is built from TRBV7-9 and TRBJ1-6; D is possibly TRBD1 (6 bases). Trimming removed 4 bases from V and 8 bases from J, with 6 bases in between. The germline CDR1 and CDR2 sequences are SEHNR and FQNEAQ (reference sequence). The CDR3 covers 12 residues. This chain's CDR3 is CASSSGDSPLHF. The CDR3 DNA sequence: TGTGCCAGCAGCTCAGGGGATTCACCCCTCCACTTT.

This clone was counted a few times. Here the CDR3 DNA reads TGTGCCAGCAGTACAGGACGGAACACTGAAGCTTTCTTT. Translation gives CASSTGRNTEAFF. J is TRBJ1-1 and V is TRBV2; D possibly corresponds to TRBD1 (5 bases). V was cut by 5 bases and J by 1 base, with 8 bases left in between. From germline, CDR1 is SNHLY and CDR2 FYNNEI. The CDR3 length is 13 residues.

The chain uses TRBV7-6 and TRBJ2-2, with a weak D call TRBD2 (5 bases). V lost 5 bases and J lost 7, with 14 bases in between. Germline loops: CDR1 SGHVS, CDR2 FNYEAQ. This CDR3 spans 14 amino acids. The chain's CDR3 is CASSLVWGVGELFF. CDR3 in DNA: TGTGCCAGCAGCCTTGTATGGGGAGTCGGGGAGCTGTTTTTT.

The chain has TRBV29-1 and TRBJ2-1; the D gene is possibly TRBD1 (6 bases). This CDR3 comprises 12 residues. With 6 bases removed from V and 7 bases from J, the gap between germline ends came to 13 bases. Germline V gene lookup returns CDR1 SQVTM and CDR2 ANQGSEA. The CDR3: CSVADSQNEQFF. CDR3 DNA: TGCAGCGTGGCGGACAGCCAGAATGAGCAGTTCTTC.

The chain is built from TRBV28 and TRBJ2-5, with D perhaps matching TRBD2 (5 bases). This CDR3 is 16 amino acids long. From germline, CDR1 is MDHEN and CDR2 SYDVKM. Trimming pared 0 bases from V and 0 bases from J, leaving 11 bases between. The DNA of the CDR3 is TGTGCCAGCAGTTTATGGCTAGCCCAGTACCAAGAGACCCAGTACTTC. As protein: CASSLWLAQYQETQYF.

The DNA for the CDR3 is TGCAGCGGTGACAGGGGGCCCACAGATACGCAGTATTTT. It encodes CSGDRGPTDTQYF. The V call is TRBV29-1, the J call TRBJ2-3; 10 bases match TRBD1. The CDR3 has 13 amino acids. The junction had 3 bases not matched to a gene; V was cut back by 7 bases and J by 2 bases. Germline V CDR1 and CDR2: SQVTM, ANQGSEA.

The rearrangement links TRBV6-5 to TRBJ1-1, with 9 bases fitting TRBD1. This CDR3 has 15 residues. V shed 2 bases and J 5 bases; nucleotides not matched to a gene: 6. Germline-derived CDR1 and CDR2 are MNHEY and SVGAGI. The CDR3 DNA sequence: TGTGCCAGCAGTTACCGGACAGGGGTAATTACTGAAGCTTTCTTT. Protein product: CASSYRTGVITEAFF.

The V gene is TRBV6-2 or TRBV6-3, the J gene TRBJ2-5; D call uncertain. The CDR3 runs to 15 residues. Germline loops: CDR1 MNHEY, CDR2 SVGEGT. The ends were cut back, 5 bases at V and 1 base at J, with 14 bases in the middle. The DNA for the CDR3 is TGTGCCAGCAGTGACGTTCGGAACAGCCAAGAGACCCAGTACTTC. This encodes CASSDVRNSQETQYF.

The chain is built from TRBV20-1 and TRBJ1-1, with a tentative D call TRBD1 (5 bases). Trimming stripped 3 bases from V and 10 bases from J, with 12 bases between. From germline, CDR1 is DFQATT and CDR2 SNEGSKA (reference sequence). The CDR3 spans 11 residues. The CDR3 nucleotides read TGCAGTGCTAGCGGGGGGATAGGAGCTTTCTTT. This gives the protein CSASGGIGAFF.